The 4 T cell receptor beta chains presented below share a single source sample, sequenced in a study of T cell responses to AZD1222 COVID-19 vaccine (dated by TCRdb to the early 2020s). The protocol used for the library was the immunoSEQ multiplex PCR assay. TCRdb provides this immuneACCESS table in a form limited to in-frame rearrangements. Some clones are lacking; in checked studies, under half of them reflect an unresolved V gene, and why the rest are absent is not known. This sample holds 130,000 to 150,000 clones; approximately 89% were observed only once. The top ten constitute around 2.2% of the sample. Per the publication, the time point label means: baseline before first vaccination. This material consisted of peripheral blood, taken on day 0 of AZD1222 vaccination. These TCRs come from an adult in good health.

This clone was picked up a small number of times. V is TRBV28 and J is TRBJ2-1; D ambiguous. Trimming pared 2 bases from V and 4 bases from J, leaving 3 bases between. The CDR3 has 12 residues. Looked up from germline, CDR1 is MDHEN and CDR2 is SYDVKM. The CDR3 here is CASSLRYNEQFF. The CDR3 DNA reads TGTGCCAGCAGTTTAAGGTACAATGAGCAGTTCTTC.

Here the CDR3 DNA reads TGTGCCTGGAGTCAACTCTCGGTGAATTCACCCCTCCACTTT. The encoded protein is CAWSQLSVNSPLHF. This chain joins TRBV30 and TRBJ1-6; D is unresolved. This CDR3 region has 14 residues. V lost 2 bases to trimming and J lost 7 bases, with 12 bases between them. The germline CDR1 and CDR2 sequences are GTSNPN and SVGIG (reference sequence). The variable domain in full, completed from reference TRBV30 and TRBJ1-6, reads SQTIHQWPATLVQPVGSPLSLECTVEGTSNPNLYWYRQAAGRGLQLLFYSVGIGQISSEVPQNLSASRPQDRQFILSSKKLLLSDSGFYLCAWSQLSVNSPLHFGNGTRLTVT.

The J gene is TRBJ1-5, the V gene TRBV28; 8 bases line up with TRBD1. Looked up from germline, CDR1 is MDHEN and CDR2 is SYDVKM. V lost 3 bases, J lost 7 bases, and 11 bases stayed unmatched. The CDR3 is 16 residues long. The CDR3 region is CASSFRNRGWGQPQHF. For the CDR3, the DNA is TGTGCCAGCAGTTTCAGAAACAGGGGGTGGGGACAGCCCCAGCATTTT.

The chain has TRBV11-3 and TRBJ2-4, with D unclear. Germline CDR1 SGHNT, CDR2 YENEEA. CDR3 size: 12 residues. Trimming left V 4 bases short and J 5 bases short, with 6 bases between. The DNA for the CDR3 is TGTGCCAGCAGCTGGGATGAAAACATTCAGTACTTC. Translation: CASSWDENIQYF.